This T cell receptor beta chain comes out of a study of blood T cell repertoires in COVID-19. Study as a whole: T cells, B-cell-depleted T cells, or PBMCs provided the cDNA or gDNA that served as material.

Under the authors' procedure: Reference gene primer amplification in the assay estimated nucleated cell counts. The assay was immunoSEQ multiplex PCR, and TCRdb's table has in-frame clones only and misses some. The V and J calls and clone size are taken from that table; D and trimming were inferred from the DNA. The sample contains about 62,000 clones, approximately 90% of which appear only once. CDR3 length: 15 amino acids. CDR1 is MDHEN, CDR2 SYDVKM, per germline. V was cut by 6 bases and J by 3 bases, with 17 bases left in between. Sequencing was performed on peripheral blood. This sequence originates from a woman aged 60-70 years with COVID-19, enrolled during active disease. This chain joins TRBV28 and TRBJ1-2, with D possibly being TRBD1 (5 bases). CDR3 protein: CASSLRQGWYYGYTF. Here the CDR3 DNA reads TGTGCCAGCAGCCTAAGGCAGGGTTGGTACTATGGCTACACCTTC.